This TCR beta chain was recorded in a study of pediatric ulcerative colitis. There are 17 residues in the CDR3. Germline CDR1 is MDHEN and CDR2 is SYDVKM. Trimming took 4 bases from V and 2 from J, leaving 18 bases between them. During colonoscopy, one to two rectal pinch biopsies were collected. A word on this clone: Its target is not known.

Findings of the study overall: Acute severe colitis showed lower rectal diversity from clonal expansions.

This was a survey-level run. TCRdb's table, derived via immunoSEQ multiplex PCR, lists solely in-frame clones and lacks some. Of 44,000 or so clones listed, 78% were seen once; the top ten hold about 4%. The V gene is TRBV28, the J gene TRBJ1-3, with a weak D call TRBD1 (5 bases). This clonotype was obtained from a girl aged 10-17 years with moderate ulcerative colitis. Material: gut tissue. CDR3 nucleotide sequence: TGTGCCAGCAGTTCTCCGACCGGGACTATAGCTGGAAACACCATATATTTT. Translating gives CASSSPTGTIAGNTIYF.